The 11 T cell receptor beta chains given below trace back to one sample, sequenced in a study of graft-versus-host responses after intestinal transplantation. Sequencing used immunoSEQ multiplex PCR; TCRdb keeps in-frame clones, though not all of them. The sample records around 92,000 clones, about 82% being singletons. The sample here was PBMCs, taken 255 days after intestinal transplant. The source is a human patient who received an intestinal transplant, so some T cells may come from the graft donor.

In this sample, this clone turned up a few times. CDR3 nucleotide sequence: TGTGCCATCAGTGATGGGAGGAACACTGAAGCTTTCTTT. Protein sequence: CAISDGRNTEAFF. The J gene is TRBJ1-1, the V gene TRBV10-3, with D hard to call. This CDR3 spans 13 amino acids. With 3 bases removed from V and 1 base from J, the gap between germline ends came to 6 bases. The germline gives CDR1 ENHRY, CDR2 SYGVKD.

V and J are TRBV9 and TRBJ2-1, with unresolved D. CDR1 is SGDLS, CDR2 YYNGEE, per germline. The CDR3 runs to 13 residues. With 1 base removed from V and 5 bases from J, the gap between germline ends came to 7 bases. CDR3: CASSVNPNNEQFF. As DNA, the CDR3 is TGTGCCAGCAGCGTAAACCCGAACAATGAGCAGTTCTTC.

The chain recombines TRBV27 with TRBJ2-7, with a possible D match to TRBD1 (8 bases). Looked up from germline, CDR1 is MNHEY and CDR2 is SMNVEV (reference sequence). This CDR3 is 14 amino acids long. Trimming shortened V by 5 bases and J by 5 bases, and 16 bases separated the two germline ends. The CDR3 here is CASSPGGQDHEQYF. In DNA, the CDR3 is TGTGCCAGCAGTCCGGGGGGACAGGACCACGAGCAGTACTTC.

CDR3 bases: TGTGCCAGCAGCTTGGCCAGAGGGGAGACCCAGTACTTC. Protein: CASSLARGETQYF. The V and J genes are TRBV5-5 and TRBJ2-5, with D possibly matching TRBD2 (5 bases). Germline CDR1 and CDR2: SGHKS and YYEKEE (reference sequence). The CDR3 loop spans 13 amino acids. Trimming cost V 0 bases and J 5 bases, with 8 bases left between them.

The chain uses TRBV28 and TRBJ2-7, with 10 bases aligning to TRBD1. The V gene end was trimmed by 6 bases and the J gene end by 4 bases; junction bases not matched to a gene: 6. The CDR3 contains 14 residues. Germline loops: CDR1 MDHEN, CDR2 SYDVKM. The CDR3 sequence is CASSETGGLYEQYF. As DNA, the CDR3 is TGTGCCAGCAGCGAGACAGGGGGCTTGTACGAGCAGTACTTC. Full variable domain (outside the CDR3, taken from reference TRBV28 and TRBJ2-7): DVKVTQSSRYLVKRTGEKVFLECVQDMDHENMFWYRQDPGLGLRLIYFSYDVKMKEKGDIPEGYSVSREKKERFSLILESASTNQTSMYLCASSETGGLYEQYFGPGTRLTVT.

The chain joins TRBV4-1 to TRBJ2-3; 9 nucleotides align to TRBD1. The CDR3 is 16 amino acids. In germline, CDR1 is MGHRA, CDR2 YSYEKL. V gave up 2 bases and J gave up 5 bases; unmatched junction bases: 8. The CDR3 DNA reads TGCGCCAGCAGCCAACCTACAGGGGGCGGGATAGATACGCAGTATTTT. This encodes CASSQPTGGGIDTQYF.

This chain connects TRBV19 to TRBJ2-1; tentatively, D is TRBD1 or TRBD2 (6 bases each). The germline CDR1 and CDR2 sequences are LNHDA and SQIVND (reference sequence). The CDR3 is made up of 13 amino acids. The V gene lost 1 base and the J gene lost 8 bases, with 9 bases spanning the gap. The CDR3 region has the DNA TGTGCCAGTAGTATAGCAGGGGAGGATGAGCAGTTCTTC. Translation gives CASSIAGEDEQFF.

This clone was found a few times. The chain uses TRBV5-1 and TRBJ2-2, with 8 bases matching TRBD2. With V trimmed by 2 bases and J by 4 bases, 7 bases remained unmatched. Germline CDR1 and CDR2: SGHRS and YFSETQ. The CDR3 contains 16 residues. The CDR3 DNA reads as TGCGCCAGCAGCTTAGGCGGGGGGAGTGGCACCGGGGAGCTGTTTTTT. It encodes CASSLGGGSGTGELFF.

This clone occurred once. For the CDR3, the DNA is TGTGCCAGCAGCCCGACAGGGGTGGGTCTAGGAGAAAAACTGTTTTTT. This translates into CASSPTGVGLGEKLFF. The chain couples TRBV14 to TRBJ1-4; TRBD1 agrees at 8 bases. The V and J ends lost 4 bases and 8 bases, in that order; junction bases with no gene match: 12. Germline values: CDR1 SGHDN, CDR2 FVKESK. The length of the CDR3 is 16 residues. Variable domain in full (rest from reference TRBV14 and TRBJ1-4): EAGVTQFPSHSVIEKGQTVTLRCDPISGHDNLYWYRRVMGKEIKFLLHFVKESKQDESGMPNNRFLAERTGGTYSTLKVQPAELEDSGVYFCASSPTGVGLGEKLFFGSGTQLSVL.

The chain uses TRBV28 and TRBJ2-5; D is undetermined. This CDR3 comprises 12 residues. Trimming pared 2 bases from V and 5 bases from J, leaving 6 bases between. Per germline, CDR1 MDHEN and CDR2 SYDVKM. Here the CDR3 DNA reads TGTGCCAGCAGTTTAGATAGGGAGACCCAGTACTTC. This translates into CASSLDRETQYF.

This rearrangement joins TRBV6-1 to TRBJ1-1, with a possible D match to TRBD1 (6 bases). Germline V gene lookup returns CDR1 MNHNS and CDR2 SASEGT. V was trimmed by 2 bases and J by 3 bases, leaving 10 bases between them. CDR3 length: 14 residues. CDR3 in amino acids: CASSEFAGDTEAFF. The CDR3 DNA sequence: TGTGCCAGCAGTGAATTTGCAGGGGACACTGAAGCTTTCTTT.